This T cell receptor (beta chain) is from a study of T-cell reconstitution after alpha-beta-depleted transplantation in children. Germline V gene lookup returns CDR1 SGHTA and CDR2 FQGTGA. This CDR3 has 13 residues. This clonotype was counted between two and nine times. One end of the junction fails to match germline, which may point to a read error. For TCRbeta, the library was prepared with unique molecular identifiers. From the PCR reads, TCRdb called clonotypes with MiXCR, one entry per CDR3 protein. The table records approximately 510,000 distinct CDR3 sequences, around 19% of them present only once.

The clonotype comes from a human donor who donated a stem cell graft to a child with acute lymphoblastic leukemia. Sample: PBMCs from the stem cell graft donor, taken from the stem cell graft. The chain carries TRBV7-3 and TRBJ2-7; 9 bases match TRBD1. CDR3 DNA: TGTGCCAGCAGCGTAACAGGGGGCTTTGAGCAGTACTTC. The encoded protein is CASSVTGGFEQYF.